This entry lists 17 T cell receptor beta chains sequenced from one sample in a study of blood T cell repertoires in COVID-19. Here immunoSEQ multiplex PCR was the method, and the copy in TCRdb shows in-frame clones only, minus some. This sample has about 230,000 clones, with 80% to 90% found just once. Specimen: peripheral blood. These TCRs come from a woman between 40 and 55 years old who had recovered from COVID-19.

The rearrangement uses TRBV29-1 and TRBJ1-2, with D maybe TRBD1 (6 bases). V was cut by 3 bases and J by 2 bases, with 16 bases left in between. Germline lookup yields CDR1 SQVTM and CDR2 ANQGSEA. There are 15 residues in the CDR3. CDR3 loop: CSVEAGGAGNYGYTF. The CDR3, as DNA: TGCAGCGTTGAGGCTGGGGGGGCAGGCAACTATGGCTACACCTTC.

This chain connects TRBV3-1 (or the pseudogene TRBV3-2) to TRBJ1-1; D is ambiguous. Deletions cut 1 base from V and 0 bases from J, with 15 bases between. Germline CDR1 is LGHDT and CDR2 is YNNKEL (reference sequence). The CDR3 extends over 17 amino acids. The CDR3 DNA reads TGTGCCAGCAGCCAAGGTCTGGTCAGGTCGATGAACACTGAAGCTTTCTTT. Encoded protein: CASSQGLVRSMNTEAFF.

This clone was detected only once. The CDR3, as DNA: TGTGCCAGCAGTTTATCTCTAAATCAGCCCCAGCATTTT. Translating it yields CASSLSLNQPQHF. J is TRBJ1-5 and V is TRBV28; no clear D gene. V was shortened by 1 base and J by 4 bases, with 5 bases between the two germline ends. Germline CDR1 reads MDHEN; CDR2 reads SYDVKM. CDR3 size: 13 residues.

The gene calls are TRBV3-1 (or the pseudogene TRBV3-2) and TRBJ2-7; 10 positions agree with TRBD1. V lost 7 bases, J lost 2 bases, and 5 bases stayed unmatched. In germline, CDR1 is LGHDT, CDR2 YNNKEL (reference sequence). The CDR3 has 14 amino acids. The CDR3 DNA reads TGTGCCAGCACGGGGGACAGGGGACCCTACGAGCAGTACTTC. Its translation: CASTGDRGPYEQYF.

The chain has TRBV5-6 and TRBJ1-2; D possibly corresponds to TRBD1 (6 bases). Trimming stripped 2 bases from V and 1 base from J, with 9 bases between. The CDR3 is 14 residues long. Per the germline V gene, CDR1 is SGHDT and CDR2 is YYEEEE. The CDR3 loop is CASSLGQHNYGYTF. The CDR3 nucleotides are TGTGCCAGCAGCTTAGGACAGCATAACTATGGCTACACCTTC.

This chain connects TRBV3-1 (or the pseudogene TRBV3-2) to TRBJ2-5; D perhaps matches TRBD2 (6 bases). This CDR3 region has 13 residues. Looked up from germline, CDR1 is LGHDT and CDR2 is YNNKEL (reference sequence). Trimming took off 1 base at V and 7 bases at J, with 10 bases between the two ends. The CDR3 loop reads CASSQGLVSTQYF. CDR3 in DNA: TGTGCCAGCAGCCAAGGACTAGTCTCGACCCAGTACTTC.

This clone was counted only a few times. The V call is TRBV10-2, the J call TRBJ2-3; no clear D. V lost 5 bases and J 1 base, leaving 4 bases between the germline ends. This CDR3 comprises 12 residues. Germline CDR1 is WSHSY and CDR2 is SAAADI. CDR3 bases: TGCGCCAGCAGTACAGGCACAGATACGCAGTATTTT. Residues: CASSTGTDTQYF.

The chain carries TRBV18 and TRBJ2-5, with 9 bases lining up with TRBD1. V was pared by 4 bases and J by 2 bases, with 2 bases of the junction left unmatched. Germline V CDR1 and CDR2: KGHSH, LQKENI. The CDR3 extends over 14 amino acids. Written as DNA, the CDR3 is TGTGCCAGCTCACGCGGGACAGGGCAAGAGACCCAGTACTTC. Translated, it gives CASSRGTGQETQYF. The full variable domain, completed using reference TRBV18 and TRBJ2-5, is NAGVMQNPRHLVRRRGQEARLRCSPMKGHSHVYWYRQLPEEGLKFMVYLQKENIIDESGMPKERFSAEFPKEGPSILRIQQVVRGDSAAYFCASSRGTGQETQYFGPGTRLLVL.

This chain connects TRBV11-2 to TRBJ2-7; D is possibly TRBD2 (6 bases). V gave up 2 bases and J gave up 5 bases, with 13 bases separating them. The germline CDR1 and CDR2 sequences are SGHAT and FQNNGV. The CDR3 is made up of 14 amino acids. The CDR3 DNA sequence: TGTGCCAGCAGCTTAAATCGCCGGGGGAACGAGCAGTACTTC. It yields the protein CASSLNRRGNEQYF.

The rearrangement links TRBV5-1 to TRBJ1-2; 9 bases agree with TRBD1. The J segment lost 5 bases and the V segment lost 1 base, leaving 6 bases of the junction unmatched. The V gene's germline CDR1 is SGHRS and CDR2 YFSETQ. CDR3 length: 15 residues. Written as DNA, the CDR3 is TGCGCCAGCAGCTTGTCTTCCGGGACAGGGTATGGCTACACCTTC. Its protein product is CASSLSSGTGYGYTF.

This chain's CDR3 is CASSEGGGEDYGYTF. As DNA, the CDR3 is TGTGCCAGCAGCGAGGGGGGGGGCGAGGACTATGGCTACACCTTC. The chain combines TRBV11-3 with TRBJ1-2, with TRBD1 as a possible D gene (6 bases). V was trimmed by 5 bases and J by 3 bases, leaving 16 bases between them. Germline CDR1 is SGHNT and CDR2 is YENEEA. The CDR3 has 15 residues.

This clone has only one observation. This chain's CDR3 is CATSRGSEAFF. DNA for the CDR3: TGTGCCACCAGCAGAGGGAGTGAAGCTTTCTTT. The chain links TRBV15 to TRBJ1-1; no clear D gene. This CDR3 is built from 11 residues. CDR1 is LNHNV, CDR2 YYDKDF, per germline (reference sequence). V lost 1 base and J 7 bases, leaving 4 bases between the germline ends.

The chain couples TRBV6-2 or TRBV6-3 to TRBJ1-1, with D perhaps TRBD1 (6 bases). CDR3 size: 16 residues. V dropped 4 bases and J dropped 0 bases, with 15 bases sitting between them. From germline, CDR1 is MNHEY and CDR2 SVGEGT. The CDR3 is CASSFRQEILNTEAFF. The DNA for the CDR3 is TGTGCCAGCAGTTTTCGACAGGAGATCCTGAACACTGAAGCTTTCTTT.

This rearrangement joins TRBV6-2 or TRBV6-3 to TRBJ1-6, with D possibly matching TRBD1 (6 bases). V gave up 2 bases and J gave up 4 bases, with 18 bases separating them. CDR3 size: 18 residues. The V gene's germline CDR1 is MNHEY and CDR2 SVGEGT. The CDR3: CASSYPRTAGGYNSPLHF. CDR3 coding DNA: TGTGCCAGCAGTTACCCCCGGACAGCGGGGGGTTATAATTCACCCCTCCACTTT.

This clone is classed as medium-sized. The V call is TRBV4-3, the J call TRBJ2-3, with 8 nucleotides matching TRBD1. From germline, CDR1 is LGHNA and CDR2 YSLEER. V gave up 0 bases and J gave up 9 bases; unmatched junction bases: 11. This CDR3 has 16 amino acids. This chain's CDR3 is CASSQDYRGTTGTQYF. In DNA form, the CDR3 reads TGCGCCAGCAGCCAAGATTACAGGGGGACCACAGGGACGCAGTATTTT.

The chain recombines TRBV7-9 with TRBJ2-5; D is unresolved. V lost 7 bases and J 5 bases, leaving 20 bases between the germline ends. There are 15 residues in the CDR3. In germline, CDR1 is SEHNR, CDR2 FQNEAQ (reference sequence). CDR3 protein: CASNLGVGMIETQYF. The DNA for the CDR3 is TGTGCCAGCAACTTGGGCGTCGGCATGATCGAGACCCAGTACTTC.

DNA of the CDR3: TGTGCCAGCAGCCTAACTCAGGCGGCAGCGGGGGGCTTTCTCGGGGAGCTGTTTTTT. Protein sequence: CASSLTQAAAGGFLGELFF. The J gene is TRBJ2-2, the V gene TRBV7-6; 9 nucleotides match TRBD2. This CDR3 is built from 19 residues. Germline V gene data show CDR1 as SGHVS and CDR2 as FNYEAQ. Trimming at V came to 5 bases and at J to 7 bases, leaving 20 bases not matched to a gene.